A selection of T cell receptor beta chains follows, all from one sample in a study of response to subunit inactivated influenza vaccine. TCRdb ran MiXCR on the RT-PCR reads and lists one entry per CDR3 protein. The table shows about 700,000 distinct CDR3 sequences, with 11% to 15% occurring only once. The sample consisted of PBMCs from blood, taken 14 to 15 days before vaccination. All receptors come from a man aged 50-59 years who received an inactivated influenza vaccine. The CDR3 runs from the conserved cysteine through the conserved F or W. Each record gives: V gene, D gene, clone size, J gene, CDR3 protein, CDR3 DNA. A D gene is named only where the DNA matches it firmly. Clone sizes are given selectively: once, few, many, or a class where the clone is expanded.

V gene: TRBV28; D gene: -; clone size: few; J gene: TRBJ2-1; CDR3 protein: CASSPSTYSEVFANEQFF; CDR3 DNA: TGTGCCAGCAGTCCATCGACCTATAGCGAAGTATTTGCCAATGAGCAGTTCTTC
V gene: TRBV5-1; D gene: -; clone size: -; J gene: TRBJ2-1; CDR3 protein: CASSLLDDEQFF; CDR3 DNA: TGCGCCAGCAGCTTGCTGGACGATGAGCAGTTCTTC
V gene: TRBV12-3/TRBV12-4; D gene: TRBD2; clone size: -; J gene: TRBJ2-7; CDR3 protein: CASRKTSGSSYEQYF; CDR3 DNA: TGTGCCAGCAGAAAAACTAGCGGGAGCTCCTACGAGCAGTACTTC
V gene: TRBV21-1; D gene: -; clone size: many; J gene: TRBJ2-2; CDR3 protein: CASVTTRTKNTGELFF; CDR3 DNA: TGTGCCAGCGTCACCACAAGGACCAAAAACACCGGGGAGCTGTTTTTT
V gene: TRBV2; D gene: -; clone size: -; J gene: TRBJ2-7; CDR3 protein: CASSRDTNYEQYF; CDR3 DNA: TGTGCCAGCAGTCGCGACACCAACTACGAGCAGTACTTC
V gene: TRBV20-1; D gene: TRBD1; clone size: -; J gene: TRBJ1-6; CDR3 protein: CSARQGAGNSPLHF; CDR3 DNA: TGCAGTGCCCGTCAGGGGGCTGGTAATTCACCCCTCCACTTT
V gene: TRBV7-9; D gene: -; clone size: few; J gene: TRBJ2-7; CDR3 protein: CASSSFNNEQYF; CDR3 DNA: TGTGCCAGCAGCTCATTTAACAACGAGCAGTACTTC
V gene: TRBV6-1; D gene: TRBD1; clone size: -; J gene: TRBJ2-7; CDR3 protein: CASSLRTGGFYEQYF; CDR3 DNA: TGTGCCAGCAGCCTACGGACAGGGGGCTTCTACGAGCAGTACTTC
V gene: TRBV29-1; D gene: -; clone size: -; J gene: TRBJ2-5; CDR3 protein: CSVIGIQETQYF; CDR3 DNA: TGCAGCGTAATAGGAATCCAAGAGACCCAGTACTTC
V gene: TRBV7-9; D gene: TRBD1; clone size: -; J gene: TRBJ2-1; CDR3 protein: CASSPPSDRADEQFF; CDR3 DNA: TGTGCCAGCAGCCCCCCCTCCGACAGGGCGGATGAGCAGTTCTTC
V gene: TRBV7-9; D gene: TRBD1; clone size: many; J gene: TRBJ2-7; CDR3 protein: CASSSRTGAYEQYF; CDR3 DNA: TGTGCCAGCAGCTCTCGGACAGGGGCCTACGAGCAGTACTTC
V gene: TRBV6-2/TRBV6-3; D gene: -; clone size: -; J gene: TRBJ1-5; CDR3 protein: CAVSEGTQPQHF; CDR3 DNA: TGTGCCGTAAGCGAAGGAACTCAGCCCCAGCATTTT
V gene: TRBV7-2; D gene: -; clone size: many; J gene: TRBJ1-2; CDR3 protein: CASSLVEGDYGYTF; CDR3 DNA: TGTGCCAGCAGCTTAGTAGAGGGAGACTATGGCTACACCTTC
V gene: TRBV5-1; D gene: -; clone size: once; J gene: TRBJ2-7; CDR3 protein: CASSPNPGPTSYEQYF; CDR3 DNA: TGCGCCAGCAGCCCGAACCCGGGACCAACTTCCTACGAGCAGTACTTC
V gene: TRBV6-5; D gene: -; clone size: -; J gene: TRBJ1-1; CDR3 protein: CASSYSPNRMNTEAFF; CDR3 DNA: TGTGCCAGCAGTTACTCCCCAAACAGAATGAACACTGAAGCTTTCTTT